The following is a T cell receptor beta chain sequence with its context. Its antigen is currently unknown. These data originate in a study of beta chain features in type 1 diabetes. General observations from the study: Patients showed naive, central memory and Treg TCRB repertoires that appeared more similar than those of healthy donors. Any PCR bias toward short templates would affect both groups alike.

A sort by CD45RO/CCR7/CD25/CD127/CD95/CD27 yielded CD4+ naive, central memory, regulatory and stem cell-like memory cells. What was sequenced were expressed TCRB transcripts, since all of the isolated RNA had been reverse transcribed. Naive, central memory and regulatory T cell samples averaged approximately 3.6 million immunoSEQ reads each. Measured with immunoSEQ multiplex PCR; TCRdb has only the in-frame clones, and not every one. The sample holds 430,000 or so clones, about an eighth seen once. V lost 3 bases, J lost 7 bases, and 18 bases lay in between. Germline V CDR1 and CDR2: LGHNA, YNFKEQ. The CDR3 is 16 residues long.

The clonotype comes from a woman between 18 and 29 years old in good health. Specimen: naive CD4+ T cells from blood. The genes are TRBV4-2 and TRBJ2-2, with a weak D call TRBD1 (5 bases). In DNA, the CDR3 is TGTGCCAGCAGCCATACAAGGGGAATTCGTATCGGGGAGCTGTTTTTT. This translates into CASSHTRGIRIGELFF.